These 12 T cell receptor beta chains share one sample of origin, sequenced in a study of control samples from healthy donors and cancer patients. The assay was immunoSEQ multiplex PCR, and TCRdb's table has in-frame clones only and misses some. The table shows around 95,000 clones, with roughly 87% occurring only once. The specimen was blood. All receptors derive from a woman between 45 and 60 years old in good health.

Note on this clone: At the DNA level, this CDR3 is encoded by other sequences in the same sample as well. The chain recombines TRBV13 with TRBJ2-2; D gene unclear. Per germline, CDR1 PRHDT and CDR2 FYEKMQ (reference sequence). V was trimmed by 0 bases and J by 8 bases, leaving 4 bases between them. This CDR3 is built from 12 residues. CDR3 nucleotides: TGTGCCAGCAGCTTAGGGACTGGGGAGCTGTTTTTT. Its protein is CASSLGTGELFF.

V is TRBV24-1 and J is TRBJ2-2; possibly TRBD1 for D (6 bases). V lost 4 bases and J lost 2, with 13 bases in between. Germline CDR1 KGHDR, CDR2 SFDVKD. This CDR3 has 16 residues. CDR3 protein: CATSELRGPNTGELFF. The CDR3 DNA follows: TGTGCCACCAGTGAGCTCAGGGGACCTAACACCGGGGAGCTGTTTTTT.

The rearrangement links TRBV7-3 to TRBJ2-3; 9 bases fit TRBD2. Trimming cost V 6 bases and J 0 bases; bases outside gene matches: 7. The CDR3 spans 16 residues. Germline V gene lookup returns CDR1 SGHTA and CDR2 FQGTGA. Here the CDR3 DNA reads TGTGCCAGCAGTCAAAGGCTAGCGGGGAGCACAGATACGCAGTATTTT. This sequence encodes CASSQRLAGSTDTQYF.

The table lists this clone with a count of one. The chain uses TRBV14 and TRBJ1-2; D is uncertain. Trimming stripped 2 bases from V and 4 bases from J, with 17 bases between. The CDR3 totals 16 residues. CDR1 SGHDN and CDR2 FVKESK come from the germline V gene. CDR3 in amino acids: CASSQIAAGPVYGYTF. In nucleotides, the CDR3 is TGTGCCAGCAGCCAAATTGCGGCAGGCCCGGTCTATGGCTACACCTTC.

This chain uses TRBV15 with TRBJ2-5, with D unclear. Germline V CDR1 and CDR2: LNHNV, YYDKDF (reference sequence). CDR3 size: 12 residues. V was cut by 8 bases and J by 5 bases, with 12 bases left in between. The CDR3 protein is CATSGSEETQYF. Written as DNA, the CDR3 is TGTGCCACCTCTGGGTCGGAGGAGACCCAGTACTTC.

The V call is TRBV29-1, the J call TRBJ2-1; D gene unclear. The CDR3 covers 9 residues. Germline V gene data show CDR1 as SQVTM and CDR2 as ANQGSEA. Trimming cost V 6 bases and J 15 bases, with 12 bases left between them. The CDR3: CSVTPTRFF. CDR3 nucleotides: TGCAGCGTGACACCAACGCGGTTCTTC.

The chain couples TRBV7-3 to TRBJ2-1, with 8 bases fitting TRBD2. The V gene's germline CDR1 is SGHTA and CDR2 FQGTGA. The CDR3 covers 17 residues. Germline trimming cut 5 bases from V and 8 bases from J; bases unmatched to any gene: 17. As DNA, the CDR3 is TGTGCCAGCAGCCTCGGACTAGCTCCCATCGAGGGGCATGAGCAGTTCTTC. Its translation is CASSLGLAPIEGHEQFF.

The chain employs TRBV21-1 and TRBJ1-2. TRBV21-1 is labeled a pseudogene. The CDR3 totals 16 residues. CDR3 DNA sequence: TGTGCCAGCAGCAAAGTATCAGGAAGGAGCGACTATGGCTACACCTTC. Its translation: CASSKVSGRSDYGYTF.

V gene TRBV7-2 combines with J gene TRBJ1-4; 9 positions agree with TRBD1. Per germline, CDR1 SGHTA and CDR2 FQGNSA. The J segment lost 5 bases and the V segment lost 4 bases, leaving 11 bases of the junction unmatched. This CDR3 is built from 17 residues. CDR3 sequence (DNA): TGTGCCAGCAGCTCCCATAGGACAGGGGTGGGGAATGAAAAACTGTTTTTT. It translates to CASSSHRTGVGNEKLFF.

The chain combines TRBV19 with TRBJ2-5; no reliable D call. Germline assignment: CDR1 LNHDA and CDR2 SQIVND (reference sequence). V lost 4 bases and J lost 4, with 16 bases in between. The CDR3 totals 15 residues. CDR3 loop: CASSTVTGNLETQYF. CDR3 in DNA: TGTGCCAGTAGTACCGTGACTGGCAACTTAGAGACCCAGTACTTC.

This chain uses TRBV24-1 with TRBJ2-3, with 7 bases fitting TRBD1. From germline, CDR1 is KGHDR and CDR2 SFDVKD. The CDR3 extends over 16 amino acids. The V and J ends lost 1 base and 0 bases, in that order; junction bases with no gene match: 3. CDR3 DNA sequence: TGTGCCACCAGTGATTTAGGGACAGCAAGCACAGATACGCAGTATTTT. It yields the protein CATSDLGTASTDTQYF.

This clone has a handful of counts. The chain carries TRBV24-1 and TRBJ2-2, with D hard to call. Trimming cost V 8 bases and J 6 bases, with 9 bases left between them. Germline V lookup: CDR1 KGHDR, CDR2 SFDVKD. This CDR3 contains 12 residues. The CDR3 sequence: CATTGRPGELFF. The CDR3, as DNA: TGTGCCACCACCGGGCGCCCCGGGGAGCTGTTTTTT.